These 27 T cell receptor beta chains originate from one sample sequenced in a study of cytomegalovirus exposure and HLA in healthy donors (dated by TCRdb to about 2017). Library method: the immunoSEQ multiplex PCR assay. A mixture of 60 forward primers for TCR Vbeta segments and 13 reverse primers for TCR Jbeta segments was used in the multiplex PCR. TCRdb took over this immuneACCESS table, retaining in-frame rearrangements with V and J assigned. Such tables are incomplete; in checked studies, under half of the missing clones stem from an unresolved V gene, and the remainder is unexplained. This sample is represented by 70,000 to 95,000 clones; around 82% of them were singletons. The ten largest clones take up 2% to 2.5% of the sample. The material sequenced was PBMCs. The receptors originated from a man in his late teens or twenties in good health and CMV-seronegative.

For this clone: A read error may produce the germline difference seen at one junction end. The sample carries other DNA sequences with the same CDR3. The chain links TRBV7-7 to TRBJ1-4; D perhaps matches TRBD1 (5 bases). This CDR3 is 15 amino acids long. Per the germline V gene, CDR1 is SSHAT and CDR2 is FNYEAQ (reference sequence). CDR3 in amino acids: CASSLGRGPNEKLFF. CDR3 coding DNA: TGTGCTAGCAGCTTAGGGAGGGGACCAAATGAAAAACTGTTTTTT.

The rearrangement uses TRBV7-9 and TRBJ2-1, with a tentative D call TRBD1 (6 bases). Germline V gene sequence: CDR1 SEHNR, CDR2 FQNEAQ (reference sequence). V lost 0 bases to trimming and J lost 6 bases, with 9 bases between them. The CDR3 is 14 amino acids. The CDR3 loop is CASSLATGGNEQFF. The CDR3 DNA follows: TGTGCCAGCAGCTTAGCGACAGGAGGCAATGAGCAGTTCTTC.

This chain connects TRBV13 to TRBJ2-7; the match to TRBD2 covers 8 bases. V lost 5 bases and J lost 0; bases outside the gene matches: 12. Germline V gene data show CDR1 as PRHDT and CDR2 as FYEKMQ (reference sequence). The CDR3 loop spans 17 amino acids. CDR3 nucleotide sequence: TGTGCCAGCAGCCCCGGGGAGCGGGGGTCATACTCCTACGAGCAGTACTTC. Translation gives CASSPGERGSYSYEQYF.

This chain joins TRBV5-1 and TRBJ2-2; TRBD1 might be the D (6 bases). V was pared by 4 bases and J by 1 base, with 17 bases between. This CDR3 has 17 amino acids. Germline CDR1 and CDR2: SGHRS and YFSETQ. CDR3 protein: CASSGLGGALNTGELFF. CDR3 nucleotides: TGCGCCAGCAGCGGATTAGGGGGAGCCCTGAACACCGGGGAGCTGTTTTTT.

This clone occurred a few times. The chain links TRBV7-6 to TRBJ2-7; D not certain. This CDR3 spans 14 amino acids. V lost 0 bases to trimming and J lost 2 bases, with 8 bases between them. Germline values: CDR1 SGHVS, CDR2 FNYEAQ. This CDR3 is CASSLAKGAYEQYF. CDR3 DNA: TGTGCCAGCAGCTTAGCTAAAGGAGCCTACGAGCAGTACTTC. Full variable domain (outside the CDR3, taken from reference TRBV7-6 and TRBJ2-7): GAGVSQSPRYKVTKRGQDVALRCDPISGHVSLYWYRQALGQGPEFLTYFNYEAQQDKSGLPNDRFSAERPEGSISTLTIQRTEQRDSAMYRCASSLAKGAYEQYFGPGTRLTVT.

As for this clone: Sequence at one end of the junction differs from germline and may be a read error. This sample includes further DNA sequences coding for the same CDR3. The chain is built from TRBV18 and TRBJ1-1; tentatively, D is TRBD1 (5 bases). From germline, CDR1 is KGHSH and CDR2 LQKENI. The CDR3 extends over 16 amino acids. CDR3 amino acids: CASSPRDSSGNSEAFF. The CDR3 DNA reads as TGTGCCAGCTCACCACGAGATAGTTCAGGGAACTCTGAAGCTTTCTTT.

CDR3: CASSLLYEQYF. CDR3 sequence (DNA): TGTGCCAGCAGCCTCCTCTACGAGCAGTACTTC. J is TRBJ2-7 and V is TRBV6-6; D is unresolved. This CDR3 contains 11 residues. Trimming cost V 6 bases and J 3 bases, with 6 bases left between them. CDR1 is MNHNY and CDR2 is SVGAGI in the germline V gene (reference sequence).

DNA for the CDR3: TGTGCCAGCAGCGCCCAGACAGAACCAAATTCACCCCTCCACTTT. It yields the protein CASSAQTEPNSPLHF. V usage is TRBV5-8 and J usage is TRBJ1-6, with D possibly TRBD1 on 5 matching bases. V was trimmed by 4 bases and J by 7 bases, leaving 15 bases between them. The CDR3 is 15 amino acids. Germline assignment: CDR1 SGHTS and CDR2 YDEGEE.

The J gene is TRBJ2-5, the V gene TRBV4-2; the D gene is possibly TRBD2 (7 bases). Germline V gives CDR1 LGHNA, CDR2 YNFKEQ. The CDR3 extends over 15 amino acids. Deletions cut 4 bases from V and 5 bases from J, with 17 bases between. CDR3 sequence (DNA): TGTGCCAGCAGCCGAGGGGGGGGAGTGCTGGAGACCCAGTACTTC. As protein: CASSRGGGVLETQYF.

In DNA, the CDR3 is TGCGCCAGCCGTAACAGGGACTTAGATCGGGGGGGCCCCTACGAGCAGTACTTC. This sequence encodes CASRNRDLDRGGPYEQYF. V is TRBV5-1 and J is TRBJ2-5; 8 bases are shared with TRBD2. The closer fit of TRBJ2-7 to the DNA end suggests the J call may be wrong. This CDR3 spans 18 amino acids. Germline CDR1 reads SGHRS; CDR2 reads YFSETQ.

CDR3 nucleotides: TGTGCCAGCAGCCTCCTCAAGCGGGGGGCAGCCTACGAGCAGTACTTC. This sequence encodes CASSLLKRGAAYEQYF. This chain joins TRBV11-2 and TRBJ2-7; 9 nucleotides line up with TRBD2. The V gene end was trimmed by 5 bases and the J gene end by 2 bases; junction bases not matched to a gene: 10. Germline CDR1 SGHAT, CDR2 FQNNGV. This CDR3 comprises 16 residues. The full variable domain, completed using reference TRBV11-2 and TRBJ2-7, is EAGVAQSPRYKIIEKRQSVAFWCNPISGHATLYWYQQILGQGPKLLIQFQNNGVVDDSQLPKDRFSAERLKGVDSTLKIQPAKLEDSAVYLCASSLLKRGAAYEQYFGPGTRLTVT.

The chain couples TRBV10-2 to TRBJ2-3; 7 bases map to TRBD2. V trimming: 10 bases; J trimming: 1 base; junction bases outside the gene matches: 17. The CDR3 is 17 residues long. Looked up from germline, CDR1 is WSHSY and CDR2 is SAAADI. The CDR3 is CATYPDLRGEGTDTQYF. In DNA, the CDR3 is TGCGCCACCTATCCCGACCTACGGGGGGAAGGCACAGATACGCAGTATTTT.

The chain combines TRBV19 with TRBJ1-1, with D perhaps matching TRBD1 (5 bases). The length of the CDR3 is 14 residues. The germline CDR1 and CDR2 sequences are LNHDA and SQIVND (reference sequence). Trimming pared 4 bases from V and 9 bases from J, leaving 18 bases between. This CDR3 is CASSRFRGEGKAFF. In nucleotides, the CDR3 is TGTGCCAGTAGTAGGTTCCGAGGGGAGGGGAAAGCTTTCTTT.

V gene TRBV5-3 combines with J gene TRBJ1-4; 8 bases fit TRBD1. Being an ORF, TRBV5-3 has a function that is uncertain. This CDR3 is built from 14 residues. V was clipped by 3 bases and J by 6 bases; unmatched bases: 4. CDR3 residues: CARSSRGRDEKLFF. CDR3 coding DNA: TGTGCCAGAAGCTCCAGGGGGCGGGATGAAAAACTGTTTTTT.

The table lists this clone with a count of one. The chain uses TRBV7-6 and TRBJ2-7; D is unclear. The CDR3 is made up of 15 amino acids. Trimming cost V 0 bases and J 0 bases, with 9 bases left between them. The germline V gene has CDR1 SGHVS and CDR2 FNYEAQ. The CDR3 loop is CASSLAAQSSYEQYF. The DNA for the CDR3 is TGTGCCAGCAGCTTAGCCGCACAGAGCTCCTACGAGCAGTACTTC.

The V gene is TRBV19, the J gene TRBJ1-1; the D gene is possibly TRBD1 (6 bases). CDR3 length: 15 residues. The germline CDR1 and CDR2 sequences are LNHDA and SQIVND (reference sequence). V lost 7 bases, J lost 3 bases, and 18 bases lay in between. CDR3 sequence: CASIPRGGKDTEAFF. CDR3 nucleotides: TGTGCCAGTATTCCTAGGGGGGGGAAAGACACTGAAGCTTTCTTT.

The genes are TRBV18 and TRBJ2-1; TRBD2 might be the D (5 bases). Deletions cut 5 bases from V and 7 bases from J, with 12 bases between. Germline V gene sequence: CDR1 KGHSH, CDR2 LQKENI. This CDR3 spans 13 amino acids. The chain's CDR3 is CASSDARGNEQFF. The CDR3, as DNA: TGTGCCAGCTCAGATGCAAGAGGGAATGAGCAGTTCTTC.

In DNA, the CDR3 is TGTGCCAGCAGCTTGGCCAGTGTCTTCTCTGGAAACACCATATATTTT. This gives the protein CASSLASVFSGNTIYF. The chain uses TRBV5-6 and TRBJ1-3; D is uncertain. Trimming stripped 0 bases from V and 0 bases from J, with 10 bases between. Germline V gene data show CDR1 as SGHDT and CDR2 as YYEEEE. This CDR3 region has 16 residues.

This chain uses TRBV5-1 with TRBJ2-5; 11 bases fit TRBD1. Germline assignment: CDR1 SGHRS and CDR2 YFSETQ. The CDR3 contains 16 residues. V lost 4 bases to trimming and J lost 5 bases; unmatched junction nucleotides: 10. The CDR3 here is CASSLDRGLAQETQYF. The CDR3, as DNA: TGCGCCAGCAGCCTGGACAGGGGGCTAGCTCAGGAGACCCAGTACTTC.

The chain links TRBV5-1 to TRBJ1-4; D call uncertain. This CDR3 is built from 16 residues. Trimming pared 0 bases from V and 8 bases from J, leaving 17 bases between. Germline V gene data show CDR1 as SGHRS and CDR2 as YFSETQ. CDR3: CASSLAPRGEDEKLFF. The CDR3 bases are TGCGCCAGCAGCTTGGCCCCCCGGGGAGAGGACGAAAAACTGTTTTTT.

The chain joins TRBV5-1 to TRBJ2-2, with D possibly TRBD1 on 6 matching bases. V was clipped by 0 bases and J by 6 bases, with 12 bases between them. CDR3 length equals 15 residues. The germline gives CDR1 SGHRS, CDR2 YFSETQ. The CDR3 nucleotides read TGCGCCAGCAGCTTGGGCAGGGGCGGCTCCGGGGAGCTGTTTTTT. Its translation: CASSLGRGGSGELFF.

This chain connects TRBV12-5 to TRBJ2-3; 9 nucleotides line up with TRBD2. The J segment lost 1 base and the V segment lost 7 bases, leaving 12 bases of the junction unmatched. Germline CDR1 LGHNT, CDR2 FRNRAP. This CDR3 comprises 17 residues. CDR3 loop: CASAPSGGTRRTDTQYF. DNA of the CDR3: TGTGCTAGTGCTCCCAGCGGGGGGACTCGCCGCACAGATACGCAGTATTTT.

J is TRBJ1-1 and V is TRBV5-1; unclear D gene. From germline, CDR1 is SGHRS and CDR2 YFSETQ. CDR3 length equals 13 residues. Trimming took off 5 bases at V and 0 bases at J, with 8 bases between the two ends. The CDR3 here is CASRREMNTEAFF. CDR3 bases: TGCGCCAGCAGAAGGGAGATGAACACTGAAGCTTTCTTT. Filled out from reference TRBV5-1 and TRBJ1-1, the complete variable domain reads KAGVTQTPRYLIKTRGQQVTLSCSPISGHRSVSWYQQTPGQGLQFLFEYFSETQRNKGNFPGRFSGRQFSNSRSEMNVSTLELGDSALYLCASRREMNTEAFFGQGTRLTVV.

This sequence joins TRBV18 and TRBJ1-1; 7 nucleotides line up with TRBD1. Germline-derived CDR1 and CDR2 are KGHSH and LQKENI. V was pared by 4 bases and J by 1 base, with 15 bases of the junction left unmatched. The CDR3 extends over 18 amino acids. DNA for the CDR3: TGTGCCAGCTCACTCCACCAGATAGACAGGGTTGCGAACACTGAAGCTTTCTTT. Residues: CASSLHQIDRVANTEAFF.

This clone was recorded a few times. This chain connects TRBV18 to TRBJ1-4, with TRBD1 matching 7 bases. CDR1 and CDR2 (germline): KGHSH, LQKENI. This CDR3 spans 17 amino acids. Trimming removed 5 bases from V and 4 bases from J; junction bases left unmatched: 13. The CDR3 sequence: CASSRPPGTANNEKLFF. CDR3 nucleotides: TGTGCCAGCTCAAGACCGCCTGGGACAGCTAATAATGAAAAACTGTTTTTT.

The rearrangement uses TRBV4-1 and TRBJ1-4; D gene uncertain. Per germline, CDR1 MGHRA and CDR2 YSYEKL. The CDR3 is 16 residues long. V was clipped by 0 bases and J by 5 bases, with 13 bases between them. The CDR3 protein is CASSQDLRRPNEKLFF. The CDR3 nucleotides read TGCGCCAGCAGCCAAGATCTTAGGAGACCGAATGAAAAACTGTTTTTT.

The chain uses TRBV2 and TRBJ2-3; D is ambiguous. The CDR3 extends over 12 amino acids. With 2 bases removed from V and 5 bases from J, the gap between germline ends came to 5 bases. Germline values: CDR1 SNHLY, CDR2 FYNNEI. CDR3 nucleotide sequence: TGTGCCAGCAGTGAAAATAAAGATACGCAGTATTTT. This gives the protein CASSENKDTQYF. The entire variable domain, with the rest obtained from reference TRBV2 and TRBJ2-3, is as follows: EPEVTQTPSHQVTQMGQEVILRCVPISNHLYFYWYRQILGQKVEFLVSFYNNEISEKSEIFDDQFSVERPDGSNFTLKIRSTKLEDSAMYFCASSENKDTQYFGPGTRLTVL.